This T cell receptor beta chain stems from a study of identical twins (dated by TCRdb to 2015 to 2016). Regarding the study in general: To test whether fetal clonotypes persist, this study deep-sequenced TCR alpha and beta repertoires from monozygotic twins, from unrelated adults of various ages, and from cord blood. To rule out contamination, replicate twin experiments were performed at different times with different library preparation protocols.

Results the study describes overall, beyond this receptor: Out-of-frame TCR alpha sharing in monozygotic twins was systematically underestimated by recombination models, whereas sharing between unrelated individuals was in agreement with the recombination models. Compared with coincidental sharing between unrelated individuals, an excess of low generation-probability sequences was observed among out-of-frame TCR alpha sequences shared between twins. Zero-insertion analyses could be partly confounded by invariant T cells such as MAIT and iNKT, although diverse VJ usage argued against such confounding for most clonotypes. Fewer insertions were carried by abundant cord blood beta clonotypes, a similar but weaker trend appeared in young adult naive repertoires, and no such trend appeared in memory repertoires. Because the same donors could not be followed over many years, conclusions were based on cross-sectional statistical analysis. The excess sharing between twins in beta out-of-frame sequences was weaker because fewer shared sequences reduced the signal-to-noise ratio.

A word on this clonotype: The antigen it binds to is not known. Base qualities are not at hand, and no much larger clone is one base apart.

Libraries were prepared through 5' RACE. The sequencer listed for this sample is Illumina HiSeq 2000. A universal primer binding site was introduced by template switching, and a unique molecular identifier was present in the final cDNA, enabling accurate counting of TCR cDNA molecules. Specific primers in the conserved constant-segment region were used to synthesize first-strand cDNA for TCR alpha and beta chains. To control for contamination, every cDNA library was double barcoded, receiving both a SMART-Mk sample barcode and Illumina barcodes. Two successive PCR steps introduced TruSeq adapter sequences along with Illumina sample barcodes. The TCR alpha and beta cDNA libraries were sequenced on the Illumina HiSeq platform using custom primers. Under the source paper's analysis protocol: Raw reads were processed with MiGEC to extract unique molecular identifiers, and MiXCR was used to determine CDR3 positions. For each individual, recombination models were inferred using an EM algorithm with the repgenHMM and IGoR tools. The tcR package in R was used for shared clonotype analysis, with sharing normalized by the product of cloneset sizes. Out-of-frame nonproductive sequences were analyzed to study raw recombination free of thymic and clonal selection effects. The public reads were run again by TCRdb, first through fastp at Q25 and then through MiXCR, and only productive beta chains were kept. Each CDR3 protein appears once, grouped with its most common genes and DNA. These V and J calls are TCRdb output, not the study's own analysis. The sample table contains fewer than 900,000 distinct CDR3 sequences; only one count was recorded for around 20% of them. The top ten constitute approximately 4.3% of the sample.

Measured from the cysteine to the phenylalanine, the CDR3 is 14 residues long. Only CDR3 DNA is held: 42 bases, read in frame from base 1. The trim is 1 base for V and 5 bases for J, with a gap of 11 bases between the germline ends. The CDR1 and CDR2 encoded by the germline V gene are SGHVS and FQNEAQ. Only healthy Caucasian donors were included. The twin cohort consisted of three pairs of female monozygotic twins, all aged roughly 18 to 30 years. Peripheral blood mononuclear cells were used as the source from which RNA for TCR libraries was isolated. The same specimen was also included in a second study, on T cells expressing NK-cell markers. Reported in the second study: In sorted CD3+CD56+NKG2C+, CD3+CD56+NKG2C- and CD3+CD56-NKG2C+ T-cell subsets from 7 to 9 donors, TCR beta-chain repertoires were profiled. Among the eight sequenced donors, seven were HCMV-seropositive and one was HCMV-seronegative. In several experiments an anti-gammadeltaTCR antibody was added to restrict sorting to alphabetaTCR-expressing T cells. In several donors, the dominant CD3+CD56+NKG2C+ clonotypes were found to rank among the top 10 CD8+ clonotypes and to make up roughly 1.0-7.5% of CD8+ T cells. Those dominant clonotypes were again the most abundant among CD3+CD56-NKG2C+ cells in a few donors, at about 25-60.1%. Whether the expanded NKG2C-expressing T cell clones were specific for HCMV antigens was left unclear. The eight sequenced donors were randomly selected healthy volunteers, three men and five women. A commercial ELISA kit detecting HCMV-specific IgG in serum was used to determine HCMV serostatus. For over five donors, bulk peripheral blood T-cell repertoires were also sequenced from unsorted PBMC. MIGEC was used to demultiplex reads and group the reads by UMI, and MiTCR was used to assemble and quantify clonotypes. To exclude erroneous sequences, any TCR cDNA sequence not supported by at least two reads was discarded. Downstream repertoire analysis used the tcR package, and clonotypes were matched across fractions by CDR3 nucleotide sequence plus V segment. Antigen specificity was annotated against VDJdb with VDJmatch, allowing one amino acid substitution in CDR3.

The chain is encoded by TRBV7-8 joined to TRBJ2-5, with the D gene uncertain. Sequencing input: PBMCs. The TCR sequence derives from a woman under 30 in good health. The bases read TGTGCCAGCAGCTTAGTCGAGCTAGGGGAGACCCAGTACTTC. This encodes CASSLVELGETQYF.